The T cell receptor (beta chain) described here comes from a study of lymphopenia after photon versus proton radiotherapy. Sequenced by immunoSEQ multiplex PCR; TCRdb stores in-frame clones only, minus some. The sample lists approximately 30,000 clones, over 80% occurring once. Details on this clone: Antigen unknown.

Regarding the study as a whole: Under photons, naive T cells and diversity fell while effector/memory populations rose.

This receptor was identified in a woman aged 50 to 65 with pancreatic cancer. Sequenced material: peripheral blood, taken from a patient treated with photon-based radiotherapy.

CDR3 protein: CASSLILGSTEAFF. In nucleotides, the CDR3 is TGTGCCAGCAGCTTAATTCTGGGTTCCACTGAAGCTTTCTTT. V gene TRBV11-2 combines with J gene TRBJ1-1; no clear D gene. The length of the CDR3 is 14 residues. Germline V gene sequence: CDR1 SGHAT, CDR2 FQNNGV. Trimming took off 2 bases at V and 4 bases at J, with 11 bases between the two ends.